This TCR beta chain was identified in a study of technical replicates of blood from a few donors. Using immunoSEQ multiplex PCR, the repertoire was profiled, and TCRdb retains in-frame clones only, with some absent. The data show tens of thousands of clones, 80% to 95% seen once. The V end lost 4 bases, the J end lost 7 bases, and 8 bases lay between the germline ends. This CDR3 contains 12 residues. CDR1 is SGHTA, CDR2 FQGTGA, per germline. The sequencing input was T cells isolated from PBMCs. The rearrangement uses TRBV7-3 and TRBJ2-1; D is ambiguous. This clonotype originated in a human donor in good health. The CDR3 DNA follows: TGTGCCAGCAGCTCCCGGTGGAATGAGCAGTTCTTC. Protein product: CASSSRWNEQFF.